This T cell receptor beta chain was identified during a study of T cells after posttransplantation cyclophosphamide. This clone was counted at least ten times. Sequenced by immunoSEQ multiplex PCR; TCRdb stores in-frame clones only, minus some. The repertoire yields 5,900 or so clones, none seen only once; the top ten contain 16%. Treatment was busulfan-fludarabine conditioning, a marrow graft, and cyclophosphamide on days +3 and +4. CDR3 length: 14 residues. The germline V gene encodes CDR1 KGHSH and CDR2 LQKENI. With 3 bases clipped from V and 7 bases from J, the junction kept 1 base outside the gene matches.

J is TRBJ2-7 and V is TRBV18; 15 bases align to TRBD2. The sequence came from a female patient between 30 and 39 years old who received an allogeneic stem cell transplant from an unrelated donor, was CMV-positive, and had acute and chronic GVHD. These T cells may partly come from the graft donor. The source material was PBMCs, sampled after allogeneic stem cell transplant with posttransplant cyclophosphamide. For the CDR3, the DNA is TGTGCCAGCTCACCCGGGACTAGCGGGAGGGAGCAGTACTTC. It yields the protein CASSPGTSGREQYF.